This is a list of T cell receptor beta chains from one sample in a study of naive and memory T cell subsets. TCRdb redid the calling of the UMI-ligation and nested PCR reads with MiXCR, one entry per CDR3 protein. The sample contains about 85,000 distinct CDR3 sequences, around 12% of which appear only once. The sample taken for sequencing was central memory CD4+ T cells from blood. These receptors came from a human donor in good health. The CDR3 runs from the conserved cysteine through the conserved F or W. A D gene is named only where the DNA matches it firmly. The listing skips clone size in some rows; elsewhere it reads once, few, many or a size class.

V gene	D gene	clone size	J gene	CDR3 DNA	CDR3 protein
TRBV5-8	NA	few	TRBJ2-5	TGTGCCAGCAGCTTTCTGGGAGAGACCCAGTACTTC	CASSFLGETQYF
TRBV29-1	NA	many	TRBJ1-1	TGCAGCGTTTGGGACCACCCCCGGAACACTGAAGCTTTCTTT	CSVWDHPRNTEAFF
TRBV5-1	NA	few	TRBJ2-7	TGCGCCAGCAGCTTGGGTTCGACAGACCTGAACTACGAGCAGTACTTC	CASSLGSTDLNYEQYF
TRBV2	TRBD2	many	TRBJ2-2	TGTGCCAGCAGGGGAATAGCGGGAGCGGCTACCGGGGAGCTGTTTTTT	CASRGIAGAATGELFF
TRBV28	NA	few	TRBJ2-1	TGTGCCAGCAGTTTATCAGTCGATGAGCAGTTCTTC	CASSLSVDEQFF
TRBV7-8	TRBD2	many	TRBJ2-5	TGTGCCAGCAGCTTAGTTCCCCTAGCGGGATTCCTCCTGGAGACCCAGTACTTC	CASSLVPLAGFLLETQYF
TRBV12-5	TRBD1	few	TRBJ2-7	TGTGCTAGTGGACAGGGGCGAAACTACGAGCAGTACTTC	CASGQGRNYEQYF
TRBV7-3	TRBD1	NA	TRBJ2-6	TGTGCCAGCAGCGCGACAGGGCAGGGGGCCAACGTCCTGACTTTC	CASSATGQGANVLTF
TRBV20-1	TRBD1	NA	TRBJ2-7	TGCAGTGCTAGCCCCTGGACAGGGAACTACGAGCAGTACTTC	CSASPWTGNYEQYF
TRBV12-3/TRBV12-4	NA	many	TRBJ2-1	TGTGCCAGCAGTCTCCCATACAATGAGCAGTTCTTC	CASSLPYNEQFF
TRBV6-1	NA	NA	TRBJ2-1	TGTGCCAGCAGTGAGGACCGGGAGCAGTTCTTC	CASSEDREQFF
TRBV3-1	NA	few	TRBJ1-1	TGTGCCAGCAGCCAAGGTAATACTAACACTGAAGCTTTCTTT	CASSQGNTNTEAFF
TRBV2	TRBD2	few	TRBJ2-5	TGTGCCAGCAGTTATCGGGAGGGCCGCGAGACCCAGTACTTC	CASSYREGRETQYF
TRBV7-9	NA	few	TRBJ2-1	TGTGCCAGCAGCCCCATTGGGGGGAGAGGGAGCTCCTACAATGAGCAGTTCTTC	CASSPIGGRGSSYNEQFF
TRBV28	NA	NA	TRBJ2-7	TGTGCCAGCAGTTCAAGGGAAGAGCAGTACTTC	CASSSREEQYF
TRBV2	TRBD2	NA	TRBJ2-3	TGTGCCAGCAGTGAAAGGGGACTAGCGGGACAAGATACGCAGTATTTT	CASSERGLAGQDTQYF
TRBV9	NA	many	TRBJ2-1	TGTGCCAGCAGCGTTGGAGGGGGATCCTACAATGAGCAGTTCTTC	CASSVGGGSYNEQFF
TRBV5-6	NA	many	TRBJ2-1	TGTGCCAGCAGCTACCTCCTAAACACTGAGCAGTTCTTC	CASSYLLNTEQFF
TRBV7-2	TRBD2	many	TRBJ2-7	TGTGCCAGCAGCTTAGTGGCTTGGAGCGGGACCCCTGGCGAGCAGTACTTC	CASSLVAWSGTPGEQYF
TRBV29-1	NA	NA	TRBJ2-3	TGCAGCGTTCGTCCATATCTCACAGATACGCAGTATTTT	CSVRPYLTDTQYF
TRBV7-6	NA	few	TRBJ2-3	TGTGCCAGCAGCCCCCCTTCAGATACGCAGTATTTT	CASSPPSDTQYF
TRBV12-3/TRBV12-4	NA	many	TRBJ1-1	TGTGCCAGCAGTCCGGGACAGAACACTGAAGCTTTCTTT	CASSPGQNTEAFF
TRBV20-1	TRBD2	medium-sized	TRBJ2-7	TGCAGTGCTAGCAAGAGGGAGGGAGCTCCGCCGTACTTC	CSASKREGAPPYF
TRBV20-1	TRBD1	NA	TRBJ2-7	TGCAGTGCTAGACATCCGGGACAGGGGGCGGAGGAGCAGTACTTC	CSARHPGQGAEEQYF
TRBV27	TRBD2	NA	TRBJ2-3	TGTGCCAGCAGTTTATTACCTAGCGGGTTTCGCACAGATACGCAGTATTTT	CASSLLPSGFRTDTQYF
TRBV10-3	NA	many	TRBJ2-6	TGTGCCATCACCCAGAACCCAGGGTCTGGGGCCAACGTCCTGACTTTC	CAITQNPGSGANVLTF
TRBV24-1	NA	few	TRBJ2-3	TGTGCCACCAGTGATGGAAGCACAGATACGCAGTATTTT	CATSDGSTDTQYF
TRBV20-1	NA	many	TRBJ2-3	TGCAGTGCGAGGCTACAGCCTAGCACAGATACGCAGTATTTT	CSARLQPSTDTQYF
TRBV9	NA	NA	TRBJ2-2	TGTGCCAGCAGCGTACCCTGGACAACGAACACCGGGGAGCTGTTTTTT	CASSVPWTTNTGELFF
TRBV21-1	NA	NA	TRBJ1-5	TGTGCCAGCAGCCAGAGCGACAAACCGGGGCGGAAGGACCAGCCCCAGCATTTT	CASSQSDKPGRKDQPQHF
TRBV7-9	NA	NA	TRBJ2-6	TGTGCCAGCAGCTCCCCGGGCTCTGGGGCCAACGTCCTGACTTTC	CASSSPGSGANVLTF
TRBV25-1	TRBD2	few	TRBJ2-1	TGTGCCAGCAGTGACGCTAGCGGGAGAACCTACAATGAGCAGTTCTTC	CASSDASGRTYNEQFF
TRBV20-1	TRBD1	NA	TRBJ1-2	TGCAGTGCGAGATCGGGACAGGTCTATGGCTACACCTTC	CSARSGQVYGYTF
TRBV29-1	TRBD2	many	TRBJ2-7	TGCAGCGTTCGGGGACTAGCGGTCTGGGGCGAGCAGTACTTC	CSVRGLAVWGEQYF
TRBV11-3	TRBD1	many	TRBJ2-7	TGTGCCAGCAGCTTAGGGACAGGGGGATCCTACGAGCAGTACTTC	CASSLGTGGSYEQYF
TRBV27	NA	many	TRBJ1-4	TGTGCCAGCAGTCCCCGGAGGGGTGAAAAACTGTTTTTT	CASSPRRGEKLFF
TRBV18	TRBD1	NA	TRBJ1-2	TGTGCCAGCTCACCAGGACAGGGAATCTATGGCTACACCTTC	CASSPGQGIYGYTF
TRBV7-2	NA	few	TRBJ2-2	TGTGCCAGCAGCTTAAGGCAACCGGGCACCGGGGAGCTGTTTTTT	CASSLRQPGTGELFF
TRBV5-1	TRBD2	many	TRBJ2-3	TGCGCCAGCAGCGTGGGACTAGCCTTGACAGCTGATACGCAGTATTTT	CASSVGLALTADTQYF
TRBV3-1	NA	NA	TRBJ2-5	TGTGCCAGCAGCCAGTGGTCTCTTGCGGGTCTCCAAGAGACCCAGTACTTC	CASSQWSLAGLQETQYF
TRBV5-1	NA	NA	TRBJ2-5	TGCGCCAGCAGCTTGGCAGGGAATCCCCAAGAGACCCAGTACTTC	CASSLAGNPQETQYF
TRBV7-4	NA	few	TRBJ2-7	TGTGCCAGCAGCTTAGTCTTTCAGTTTTACGAGCAGTACTTC	CASSLVFQFYEQYF
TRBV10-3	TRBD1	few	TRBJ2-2	TGTGCCATAGAAGACCGGGACAGGTCGGAGGCCGGGGAGCTGTTTTTT	CAIEDRDRSEAGELFF
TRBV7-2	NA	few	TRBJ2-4	TGTGCCAGCAGCTCCTTCAGCGGAAACATTCAGTACTTC	CASSSFSGNIQYF
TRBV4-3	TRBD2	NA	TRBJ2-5	TGCGCCAGCAGCCAAGTGAGAGCCTTCGGCGGGAGTGGTGAGACCCAGTACTTC	CASSQVRAFGGSGETQYF
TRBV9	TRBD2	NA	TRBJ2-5	TGTGCCAGCAGCGTAGCAGCGGGGCTCAGGGAGACCCAGTACTTC	CASSVAAGLRETQYF
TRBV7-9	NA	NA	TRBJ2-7	TGTGCCAGCAGCTTAGAAGGTTATAGCTCCTACGAGCAGTACTTC	CASSLEGYSSYEQYF